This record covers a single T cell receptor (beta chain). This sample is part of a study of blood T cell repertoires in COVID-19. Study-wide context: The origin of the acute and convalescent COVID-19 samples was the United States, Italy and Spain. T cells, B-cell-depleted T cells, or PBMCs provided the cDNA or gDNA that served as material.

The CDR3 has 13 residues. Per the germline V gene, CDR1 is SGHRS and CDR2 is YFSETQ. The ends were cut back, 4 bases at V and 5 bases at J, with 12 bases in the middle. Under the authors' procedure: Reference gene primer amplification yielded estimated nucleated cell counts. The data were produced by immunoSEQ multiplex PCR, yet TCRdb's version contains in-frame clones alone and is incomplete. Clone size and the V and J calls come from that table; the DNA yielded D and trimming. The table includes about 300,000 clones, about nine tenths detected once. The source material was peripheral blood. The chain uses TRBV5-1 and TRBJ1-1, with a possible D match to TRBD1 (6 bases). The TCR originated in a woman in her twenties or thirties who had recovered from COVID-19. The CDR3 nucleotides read TGCGCCAGCAGCCAACAGGGTTGGACTGAAGCTTTCTTT. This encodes CASSQQGWTEAFF.